This record covers a single TCR beta chain. Its antigen is currently unknown. There are 17 residues in the CDR3. CDR1 SGHRS and CDR2 YFSETQ come from the germline V gene. The junction had 1 base not matched to a gene; V was cut back by 0 bases and J by 3 bases. The data were obtained in a study of vaccination effects on CD4 cells after COVID-19. The overall study: Post-vaccine sampling occurred a median 72 days after the second dose. Findings and limits, study-wide: Clones from infection and from vaccination both contracted markedly late after vaccination. The study, lacking early post-infection timepoints, had few convalescent patients.

Measured with immunoSEQ multiplex PCR; TCRdb has only the in-frame clones, and not every one. The data contain 15,000 to 20,000 clones, 76% of them singletons. Antigen-specific CD4+ T cell clonotypes were called by their expansion after viral peptide-pool culture in ViraFEST. CD4+ T cell isolation took place after approximately 11 days of culture. From March to December 2020, the person had a SARS-CoV-2 infection that was confirmed by PCR. Either the mRNA-1273 or the BNT162b2 vaccine was given to participants as two doses. Replacing half the medium with IL-2 medium was done on days 3 and 7. V is TRBV5-1 and J is TRBJ2-1; TRBD2 matches at 15 bases. The receptor comes from a human donor who had a prior SARS-CoV-2 infection. The sample in question was CD4+ T cells from PBMCs cultured with SARS-CoV-2 spike peptides, obtained after COVID-19 vaccination. In DNA form, the CDR3 reads TGCGCCAGCAGCTTGGGGACTAGCGGGAGGGGCTACAATGAGCAGTTCTTC. Translation: CASSLGTSGRGYNEQFF.